Shown below are 31 T cell receptor beta chains from a single sample sequenced in a study of T cell responses to AZD1222 COVID-19 vaccine. Measured with immunoSEQ multiplex PCR; TCRdb has only the in-frame clones, and not every one. Among over 85,000 clones listed, about 92% were seen once. The specimen was peripheral blood, collected 28 days after the second AZD1222 dose. Source of these receptors: an adult who received the AZD1222 COVID-19 vaccine.

The chain uses TRBV5-1 and TRBJ1-2, with 7 bases matching TRBD1. V trimming: 0 bases; J trimming: 4 bases; junction bases outside the gene matches: 21. This CDR3 contains 20 residues. Germline loops: CDR1 SGHRS, CDR2 YFSETQ. The DNA for the CDR3 is TGCGCCAGCAGCTTGGACAGGGGTCTGGGTTTGAGGCCAGCCAGCTATGGCTACACCTTC. Its translation is CASSLDRGLGLRPASYGYTF.

The chain has TRBV19 and TRBJ2-5; tentatively, D is TRBD2 (7 bases). Germline V gives CDR1 LNHDA, CDR2 SQIVND (reference sequence). Trimming stripped 5 bases from V and 2 bases from J, with 21 bases between. The CDR3 length is 17 residues. The CDR3 protein is CASSSRGRGAYQETQYF. CDR3 sequence (DNA): TGTGCCAGTAGTTCTCGAGGACGGGGGGCGTATCAAGAGACCCAGTACTTC.

The chain couples TRBV7-9 to TRBJ1-6; D is ambiguous. Germline V gene lookup returns CDR1 SEHNR and CDR2 FQNEAQ (reference sequence). Trimming took off 1 base at V and 8 bases at J, with 9 bases between the two ends. CDR3 length equals 14 residues. The CDR3 reads CASSLVTPHSPLHF. CDR3 sequence (DNA): TGTGCCAGCAGCTTAGTGACCCCACATTCACCCCTCCACTTT.

This chain links TRBV11-2 with TRBJ1-5; 7 bases match TRBD1. V was clipped by 1 base and J by 4 bases; unmatched bases: 4. Germline CDR1 and CDR2: SGHAT and FQNNGV. The CDR3 length is 15 residues. CDR3 amino acids: CASSLGGTANQPQHF. Written as DNA, the CDR3 is TGTGCCAGCAGCTTAGGAGGGACAGCGAATCAGCCCCAGCATTTT.

The chain has TRBV6-5 and TRBJ1-1; D unresolved. In germline, CDR1 is MNHEY, CDR2 SVGAGI. Trimming removed 1 base at V and 4 bases at J, with 10 bases between. The CDR3 totals 14 residues. The CDR3 DNA follows: TGTGCCAGCAGTTACTTGGATTTAATCACTGAAGCTTTCTTT. Translating gives CASSYLDLITEAFF.

Only one count was recorded for this clone. J is TRBJ2-7 and V is TRBV4-3; unclear D gene. Germline V gives CDR1 LGHNA, CDR2 YSLEER. Trimming left V 0 bases short and J 6 bases short, with 18 bases between. CDR3 length equals 16 residues. For the CDR3, the DNA is TGCGCCAGCAGCCAAGAAAGTGGGCTTCCCGGACGCGAGCAGTACTTC. Protein sequence: CASSQESGLPGREQYF.

The CDR3 coding sequence is TGCGCCAGCAGCCAAAGACAGACCTATGGCTACACCTTC. Translating it yields CASSQRQTYGYTF. The V call is TRBV4-3, the J call TRBJ1-2; perhaps TRBD1 as D (5 bases). The CDR3 is 13 residues long. V lost 2 bases to trimming and J lost 4 bases, with 8 bases between them. Germline-derived CDR1 and CDR2 are LGHNA and YSLEER.

This clone occurred once. V usage is TRBV6-5 and J usage is TRBJ1-2, with D possibly being TRBD1 (6 bases). Trimming pared 2 bases from V and 4 bases from J, leaving 17 bases between. Germline CDR1 and CDR2: MNHEY and SVGAGI. The CDR3 consists of 16 residues. The CDR3 reads CASSYAGQHSFYGYTF. The CDR3 nucleotides read TGTGCCAGCAGTTACGCCGGACAGCATTCTTTCTATGGCTACACCTTC.

V gene TRBV21-1 combines with J gene TRBJ1-5. TRBV21-1 is labeled a pseudogene. This CDR3 comprises 14 residues. The chain's CDR3 is CASSPYSRNQPQHF. For the CDR3, the DNA is TGTGCCAGCAGCCCTTACTCCAGAAATCAGCCCCAGCATTTT.

A note on this clone: This same CDR3 is encoded by further DNA sequences in the sample. This rearrangement joins TRBV12-3 or TRBV12-4 to TRBJ2-7; D call uncertain. The germline V and J ends were trimmed by 3 bases and 4 bases, with 7 bases remaining between them. The length of the CDR3 is 12 residues. CDR3 sequence reads: CASSFGLYEQYF. The CDR3 DNA sequence: TGTGCCAGCAGTTTTGGCCTTTACGAGCAGTACTTC.

This clone was seen a few times. The chain has TRBV14 and TRBJ1-2; a weak D match, TRBD1 (5 bases). This CDR3 has 14 residues. The ends were cut back, 1 base at V and 2 bases at J, with 8 bases in the middle. CDR1 is SGHDN and CDR2 is FVKESK in the germline V gene. The CDR3 reads CASSQVGGNYGYTF. The CDR3 nucleotides read TGTGCCAGCAGCCAAGTTGGGGGGAACTATGGCTACACCTTC.

V usage is TRBV2 and J usage is TRBJ1-2; 7 bases are shared with TRBD1. This CDR3 is 14 amino acids long. V lost 6 bases, J lost 3 bases, and 7 bases stayed unmatched. CDR1 is SNHLY and CDR2 is FYNNEI in the germline V gene. The CDR3 sequence is CASRYRGLDYGYTF. The CDR3 DNA sequence: TGTGCCAGCAGATACAGGGGCCTCGACTATGGCTACACCTTC.

This chain links TRBV6-5 with TRBJ1-1; D is uncertain. CDR1 and CDR2 from the germline V gene are MNHEY and SVGAGI. V lost 2 bases, J lost 3 bases, and 10 bases lay in between. The CDR3 totals 14 residues. CDR3 loop: CASSYTPQDTEAFF. Written as DNA, the CDR3 is TGTGCCAGCAGTTACACCCCCCAGGACACTGAAGCTTTCTTT.

This chain connects TRBV4-3 to TRBJ2-5, with 10 bases that match TRBD1. Germline loops: CDR1 LGHNA, CDR2 YSLEER. Unmatched junction bases numbered 8, after V lost 4 bases and J lost 0 bases. The CDR3 sequence is 17 residues long. The CDR3 region has the DNA TGCGCCAGCAGCCCTTCAGGACAGGGGGGGTACCAAGAGACCCAGTACTTC. It codes for CASSPSGQGGYQETQYF.

The rearrangement links TRBV18 to TRBJ2-7, with D unclear. Germline values: CDR1 KGHSH, CDR2 LQKENI. Trimming stripped 6 bases from V and 3 bases from J, with 12 bases between. The CDR3 length is 13 residues. As DNA, the CDR3 is TGTGCCAGCTCGCACAAGGAAAGCTACGAGCAGTACTTC. Translating it yields CASSHKESYEQYF.

CDR3 DNA: TGTGCCAGCAGCCAAGATGACCCTTATTTCACTAGCACAGATACGCAGTATTTT. Translation: CASSQDDPYFTSTDTQYF. This chain uses TRBV14 with TRBJ2-3; no definite D call. Germline V gene lookup returns CDR1 SGHDN and CDR2 FVKESK. Trimming shortened V by 0 bases and J by 0 bases, and 16 bases separated the two germline ends. The CDR3 loop spans 18 amino acids.

V gene TRBV5-6 combines with J gene TRBJ2-7, with TRBD2 matching over 10 bases. V was pared by 4 bases and J by 3 bases, with 7 bases of the junction left unmatched. Germline CDR1 and CDR2: SGHDT and YYEEEE. CDR3 length: 15 amino acids. CDR3 sequence: CASSSLAGVSYEQYV. As DNA, the CDR3 is TGTGCCAGCAGCAGTCTAGCGGGGGTTAGCTACGAGCAGTACGTC.

The chain has TRBV3-1 (or the pseudogene TRBV3-2) and TRBJ1-6; D unresolved. Germline CDR1 and CDR2: LGHDT and YNNKEL (reference sequence). The CDR3 contains 16 residues. Trimming stripped 0 bases from V and 10 bases from J, with 16 bases between. CDR3 in amino acids: CASSQDGPGAGSPLHF. In DNA, the CDR3 is TGTGCCAGCAGCCAAGATGGGCCGGGCGCAGGATCACCCCTCCACTTT.

This clone was seen once. The gene calls are TRBV27 and TRBJ2-2; TRBD2 matches at 7 bases. V dropped 10 bases and J dropped 0; count of bases not matched to a gene: 5. CDR1 MNHEY and CDR2 SMNVEV come from the germline V gene (reference sequence). The CDR3 is 14 residues long. The DNA of the CDR3 is TGTGCCACCACCGGGAGGACGAACACCGGGGAGCTGTTTTTT. It is translated as CATTGRTNTGELFF.

V is TRBV5-1 and J is TRBJ1-2; tentative D call: TRBD1 (5 bases). The CDR3 has 13 residues. Germline CDR1 is SGHRS and CDR2 is YFSETQ. V was cut by 0 bases and J by 4 bases, with 7 bases left in between. CDR3 DNA sequence: TGCGCCAGCAGCTTGGGACAGAGCTATGGCTACACCTTC. Translated: CASSLGQSYGYTF. The complete variable domain, with remaining parts taken from reference TRBV5-1 and TRBJ1-2, reads KAGVTQTPRYLIKTRGQQVTLSCSPISGHRSVSWYQQTPGQGLQFLFEYFSETQRNKGNFPGRFSGRQFSNSRSEMNVSTLELGDSALYLCASSLGQSYGYTFGSGTRLTVV.

This chain connects TRBV3-1 (or the pseudogene TRBV3-2) to TRBJ1-3; D is ambiguous. Germline lookup yields CDR1 LGHDT and CDR2 YNNKEL (reference sequence). The CDR3 has 14 residues. Trimming removed 7 bases from V and 3 bases from J, with 13 bases in between. CDR3 in amino acids: CASTVSGIGNTIYF. The DNA for the CDR3 is TGTGCCAGCACCGTATCTGGAATTGGAAACACCATATATTTT.

The CDR3 sequence: CASKRTVNTGELFF. Written as DNA, the CDR3 is TGTGCCAGCAAACGGACGGTGAACACCGGGGAGCTGTTTTTT. The chain is built from TRBV7-9 and TRBJ2-2; D gene uncertain. The CDR3 length is 14 residues. The germline gives CDR1 SEHNR, CDR2 FQNEAQ (reference sequence). V shed 7 bases and J shed 1 base, with 10 bases lying between them. Using reference TRBV7-9 and TRBJ2-2 for the parts outside the CDR3, the full variable domain is DTGVSQNPRHKITKRGQNVTFRCDPISEHNRLYWYRQTLGQGPEFLTYFQNEAQLEKSRLLSDRFSAERPKGSFSTLEIQRTEQGDSAMYLCASKRTVNTGELFFGEGSRLTVL.

The gene calls are TRBV3-1 (or the pseudogene TRBV3-2) and TRBJ1-4; D unclear. The germline CDR1 and CDR2 sequences are LGHDT and YNNKEL (reference sequence). The V gene lost 4 bases and the J gene lost 0 bases, with 9 bases spanning the gap. This CDR3 region has 15 residues. This CDR3 reads CASSLDFATNEKLFF. The CDR3 DNA sequence: TGTGCCAGCAGCCTAGACTTTGCAACTAATGAAAAACTGTTTTTT.

The rearrangement uses TRBV6-2 or TRBV6-3 and TRBJ2-5; possibly TRBD2 for D (6 bases). V shed 0 bases and J shed 4 bases, with 15 bases lying between them. This CDR3 is 16 amino acids long. Per germline, CDR1 MNHEY and CDR2 SVGEGT. This chain's CDR3 is CASSYSVGGLGETQYF. CDR3 sequence (DNA): TGTGCCAGCAGTTACTCGGTGGGGGGATTAGGAGAGACCCAGTACTTC.

The rearrangement uses TRBV19 and TRBJ1-2; D is possibly TRBD1 (6 bases). The CDR3 covers 15 residues. Trimming left V 3 bases short and J 1 base short, with 12 bases between. Germline loops: CDR1 LNHDA, CDR2 SQIVND (reference sequence). CDR3 bases: TGTGCCAGTAGTATGCGGGACATATTTAACTATGGCTACACCTTC. Protein sequence: CASSMRDIFNYGYTF. The variable domain in full, completed from reference TRBV19 and TRBJ1-2, reads DGGITQSPKYLFRKEGQNVTLSCEQNLNHDAMYWYRQDPGQGLRLIYYSQIVNDFQKGDIAEGYSVSREKKESFPLTVTSAQKNPTAFYLCASSMRDIFNYGYTFGSGTRLTVV.

The chain has TRBV6-4 and TRBJ1-4, with TRBD1 matching 11 bases. There are 14 residues in the CDR3. Germline values: CDR1 MRHNA, CDR2 SNTAGT. J lost 7 bases, V lost 2 bases, and 0 bases had no gene match. The CDR3 DNA sequence: TGTGCCAGCAGTGACGGACAGGGGGCTGAAAAACTGTTTTTT. Protein: CASSDGQGAEKLFF.

This chain connects TRBV21-1 to TRBJ1-5. TRBV21-1 is a listed pseudogene. This CDR3 is built from 18 residues. The chain's CDR3 is CASSKGEFVGTPNQPQHF. In DNA, the CDR3 is TGTGCCAGCAGCAAAGGAGAATTTGTCGGGACCCCGAATCAGCCCCAGCATTTT.

This clone has just a few counts. CDR3 loop: CASSVGTGGRAGNTIYF. The CDR3, as DNA: TGTGCCAGCAGCGTTGGGACAGGGGGAAGAGCTGGAAACACCATATATTTT. V gene TRBV9 combines with J gene TRBJ1-3; the match to TRBD1 covers 11 bases. This CDR3 has 17 amino acids. Germline loops: CDR1 SGDLS, CDR2 YYNGEE. The ends lost 2 bases at V and 2 bases at J; junction bases unmatched: 6.

The rearrangement joins TRBV7-6 to TRBJ2-1; perhaps TRBD1 as D (6 bases). Trimming cost V 1 base and J 1 base, with 17 bases left between them. Germline V gene sequence: CDR1 SGHVS, CDR2 FNYEAQ. The CDR3 runs 18 residues. In DNA form, the CDR3 reads TGTGCCAGCAGCTTAGAACCCCCTCGTCAGGGGTCCTACAATGAGCAGTTCTTC. This translates into CASSLEPPRQGSYNEQFF.

The chain joins TRBV19 to TRBJ2-3; D is possibly TRBD2 (5 bases). Trimming removed 3 bases from V and 3 bases from J, with 10 bases in between. The CDR3 loop spans 14 amino acids. Germline V gene lookup returns CDR1 LNHDA and CDR2 SQIVND (reference sequence). The CDR3, as DNA: TGTGCCAGTAGTATCCAGAGGGCTACAGATACGCAGTATTTT. It is translated as CASSIQRATDTQYF.

The V gene is TRBV6-5, the J gene TRBJ1-4; D is ambiguous. V was trimmed by 6 bases and J by 3 bases, leaving 11 bases between them. The CDR3 extends over 14 amino acids. Germline V CDR1 and CDR2: MNHEY, SVGAGI. CDR3 nucleotides: TGTGCCAGCAGATACGGGAGGGCTAATGAAAAACTGTTTTTT. Encoded protein: CASRYGRANEKLFF.